The 25 T cell receptor beta chains below all came from one sample that was sequenced in a study of cytomegalovirus exposure and HLA in healthy donors. This PCR relied on a set of 60 Vbeta primers and 13 Jbeta primers. Sequencing was performed with immunoSEQ multiplex PCR; in TCRdb, only in-frame clones are kept and a portion is missing. The sample includes around 39,000 clones, about 80% of them seen just once. The sequenced sample consisted of PBMCs. The receptors were gathered from a man under 40 in good health and CMV-seronegative.

V usage is TRBV6-6 and J usage is TRBJ2-7, with 10 bases that match TRBD1. Germline loops: CDR1 MNHNY, CDR2 SVGAGI (reference sequence). Losses at the gene ends were 6 bases for V and 6 bases for J; bases not matched to a gene: 2. The CDR3 length is 12 residues. The CDR3 DNA sequence: TGTGCCAGCAGGGGACAGGGGCGCGAGCAGTACTTC. Encoded protein: CASRGQGREQYF.

This clone has just a few counts. V gene TRBV5-1 combines with J gene TRBJ2-2; the D is unclear. Trimming cost V 7 bases and J 5 bases, with 12 bases left between them. The germline V gene encodes CDR1 SGHRS and CDR2 YFSETQ. This CDR3 spans 13 amino acids. This CDR3 is CASRLSRTGELFF. CDR3 DNA: TGCGCCAGCCGTCTTAGTCGAACCGGGGAGCTGTTTTTT.

CDR3 amino acids: CASVNGSPNYQPQHF. The CDR3, as DNA: TGTGCCAGCGTCAACGGGTCCCCCAATTATCAGCCCCAGCATTTT. This chain connects TRBV7-8 to TRBJ1-5, with D unclear. This CDR3 comprises 15 residues. Deletions cut 8 bases from V and 5 bases from J, with 19 bases between. The germline gives CDR1 SGHVS, CDR2 FQNEAQ.

The chain combines TRBV9 with TRBJ2-7, with D possibly matching TRBD2 (5 bases). CDR1 SGDLS and CDR2 YYNGEE come from the germline V gene. V was clipped by 0 bases and J by 4 bases, with 14 bases between them. The length of the CDR3 is 15 residues. The CDR3 here is CASSVDEGTLYEQYF. In nucleotides, the CDR3 is TGTGCCAGCAGCGTAGATGAGGGAACCCTTTACGAGCAGTACTTC.

This clone came up once. This chain connects TRBV11-2 to TRBJ2-1; D may be TRBD2 (6 bases). From germline, CDR1 is SGHAT and CDR2 FQNNGV. Trimming stripped 5 bases from V and 7 bases from J, with 15 bases between. The CDR3 runs to 14 residues. DNA for the CDR3: TGTGCCAGCAGCCAAACAAATGGGGGGAATGAGCAGTTCTTC. It is translated as CASSQTNGGNEQFF.

The table lists this clone with a count of one. The V and J genes are TRBV4-1 and TRBJ1-4; 7 bases match TRBD1. The germline V gene has CDR1 MGHRA and CDR2 YSYEKL. This CDR3 contains 17 residues. The ends lost 4 bases at V and 6 bases at J; junction bases unmatched: 14. The CDR3 region has the DNA TGCGCCAGCAGCCGCTCCGACTCCGGGACAGTTTATGAAAAACTGTTTTTT. It is translated as CASSRSDSGTVYEKLFF.

The rearrangement uses TRBV18 and TRBJ2-2, with no clear D. Trimming cost V 2 bases and J 6 bases, with 7 bases left between them. Germline loops: CDR1 KGHSH, CDR2 LQKENI. The CDR3 extends over 13 amino acids. The chain's CDR3 is CASSPDLAGELFF. CDR3 DNA: TGTGCCAGCTCACCAGATCTAGCCGGGGAGCTGTTTTTT. Supplemented by reference TRBV18 and TRBJ2-2, the full variable domain reads NAGVMQNPRHLVRRRGQEARLRCSPMKGHSHVYWYRQLPEEGLKFMVYLQKENIIDESGMPKERFSAEFPKEGPSILRIQQVVRGDSAAYFCASSPDLAGELFFGEGSRLTVL.

V usage is TRBV29-1 and J usage is TRBJ2-1; possible D gene TRBD2, 6 bases. Germline loops: CDR1 SQVTM, CDR2 ANQGSEA. The ends were cut back, 0 bases at V and 0 bases at J, with 18 bases in the middle. This CDR3 contains 18 residues. CDR3 DNA sequence: TGCAGCGTTGAAGACGCCCCCGGGACTCAGAGCTCCTACAATGAGCAGTTCTTC. Protein product: CSVEDAPGTQSSYNEQFF.

The chain couples TRBV15 to TRBJ1-1; possible D gene TRBD1, 5 bases. The CDR3 sequence is 13 residues long. Germline V gene sequence: CDR1 LNHNV, CDR2 YYDKDF (reference sequence). The V end lost 0 bases, the J end lost 7 bases, and 9 bases lay between the germline ends. CDR3 amino acids: CATSRDWGGEAFF. CDR3 nucleotides: TGTGCCACCAGCAGAGATTGGGGGGGTGAAGCTTTCTTT.

Only one count was recorded for this clone. The chain has TRBV29-1 and TRBJ2-3, with 8 nucleotides matching TRBD2. J lost 0 bases, V lost 4 bases, and 3 bases had no gene match. The CDR3 totals 14 residues. CDR1 is SQVTM and CDR2 is ANQGSEA in the germline V gene. The chain's CDR3 is CSVAPSGSTDTQYF. CDR3 nucleotide sequence: TGCAGCGTTGCCCCTAGCGGGAGCACAGATACGCAGTATTTT.

The J gene is TRBJ2-7, the V gene TRBV10-3; no reliable D call. Looked up from germline, CDR1 is ENHRY and CDR2 is SYGVKD. V lost 4 bases, J lost 3 bases, and 7 bases lay in between. The CDR3 has 12 residues. CDR3 DNA: TGTGCCATCAGTGGACACCTCTACGAGCAGTACTTC. It specifies CAISGHLYEQYF.

This chain joins TRBV18 and TRBJ1-1, with D possibly matching TRBD1 (6 bases). The CDR3 spans 14 residues. Trimming removed 2 bases from V and 5 bases from J, with 12 bases in between. Germline loops: CDR1 KGHSH, CDR2 LQKENI. The CDR3 loop is CASSPGGRGTEAFF. The CDR3 coding sequence is TGTGCCAGCTCACCAGGGGGCAGGGGAACTGAAGCTTTCTTT.

The sample holds one count of this clone. V usage is TRBV30 and J usage is TRBJ2-1, with a possible D match to TRBD2 (6 bases). CDR1 and CDR2 (germline): GTSNPN, SVGIG (reference sequence). Trimming took off 0 bases at V and 10 bases at J, with 22 bases between the two ends. The CDR3 has 16 residues. CDR3 DNA sequence: TGTGCCTGGAGTGTACGTTTGGGACTGCCCCAATCAGAGCAGTTCTTC. It codes for CAWSVRLGLPQSEQFF. The full variable domain, its missing parts supplied by reference TRBV30 and TRBJ2-1, is SQTIHQWPATLVQPVGSPLSLECTVEGTSNPNLYWYRQAAGRGLQLLFYSVGIGQISSEVPQNLSASRPQDRQFILSSKKLLLSDSGFYLCAWSVRLGLPQSEQFFGPGTRLTVL.

This sequence joins TRBV11-2 and TRBJ1-5; maybe TRBD1 (5 bases). The length of the CDR3 is 13 residues. Trimming removed 6 bases at V and 6 bases at J, with 12 bases between. Germline V gives CDR1 SGHAT, CDR2 FQNNGV. The CDR3 loop is CASSLGEGQPQHF. As DNA, the CDR3 is TGTGCCAGCAGTCTAGGGGAGGGTCAGCCCCAGCATTTT.

The chain is built from TRBV28 and TRBJ2-1; 15 nucleotides line up with TRBD2. This CDR3 has 18 amino acids. CDR1 and CDR2 from the germline V gene are MDHEN and SYDVKM. After removal of 3 bases from V and 5 bases from J, the junction contained 8 bases not matched to a gene. CDR3 region: CASSFYGLAGGPDNEQFF. DNA for the CDR3: TGTGCCAGCAGTTTTTACGGACTAGCGGGAGGGCCAGACAATGAGCAGTTCTTC.

V and J are TRBV5-4 and TRBJ2-5; 9 bases map to TRBD2. The J call may be faulty, since TRBJ2-7 better matches the DNA end. CDR3 length: 16 residues. The germline gives CDR1 SGHNT, CDR2 YYREEE (reference sequence). In DNA form, the CDR3 reads TGTGCCAGCAGCCCCGCTAGCGGGGTGAGCTCCTACGAGCAGTACTTC. It specifies CASSPASGVSSYEQYF.

The V and J genes are TRBV21-1 and TRBJ1-2; TRBD1, as called in the table, went unchecked against the DNA. TRBV21-1 is described as a pseudogene. This CDR3 is built from 15 residues. The CDR3 reads CASSKEGQGGHGYTF. In DNA, the CDR3 is TGTGCCAGCAGCAAAGAGGGACAGGGGGGCCATGGCTACACCTTC.

The chain combines TRBV4-3 with TRBJ2-1, with 9 bases lining up with TRBD2. Germline CDR1 and CDR2: LGHNA and YSLEER. Losses at the gene ends were 4 bases for V and 7 bases for J; bases not matched to a gene: 5. This CDR3 contains 14 residues. The CDR3 region has the DNA TGCGCCAGCAGCCTATGGACTAGCGATAATGAGCAGTTCTTC. The encoded protein is CASSLWTSDNEQFF.

CDR3 in amino acids: CASSLGTSGRVLFSEQFF. DNA for the CDR3: TGTGCCAGCAGCTTAGGGACTAGCGGGAGGGTTCTGTTCAGTGAGCAGTTCTTC. J is TRBJ2-1 and V is TRBV7-9; 15 bases align to TRBD2. CDR1 is SEHNR and CDR2 is FQNEAQ in the germline V gene (reference sequence). V shed 1 base, J shed 9 bases, and the junction held 10 bases outside the gene matches. This CDR3 is built from 18 residues.

V and J are TRBV4-2 and TRBJ2-1; the match to TRBD2 covers 14 bases. This CDR3 is built from 18 residues. Unmatched junction bases numbered 5, after V lost 0 bases and J lost 4 bases. From germline, CDR1 is LGHNA and CDR2 YNFKEQ. CDR3 amino acids: CASSQDRRTSGRYNEQFF. The CDR3 DNA follows: TGTGCCAGCAGCCAAGATCGAAGGACTAGCGGGAGGTACAATGAGCAGTTCTTC.

The chain uses TRBV9 and TRBJ2-3; 15 bases are shared with TRBD2. This CDR3 comprises 16 residues. With 3 bases clipped from V and 6 bases from J, the junction kept 5 bases outside the gene matches. The germline gives CDR1 SGDLS, CDR2 YYNGEE. CDR3 bases: TGTGCCAGCAGCGGGACTAGCGGGAGGGCCCCGGATACGCAGTATTTT. As protein: CASSGTSGRAPDTQYF.

The chain employs TRBV5-4 and TRBJ2-1; 10 nucleotides line up with TRBD1. Germline assignment: CDR1 SGHNT and CDR2 YYREEE (reference sequence). V lost 1 base, J lost 8 bases, and 6 bases stayed unmatched. The CDR3 sequence is 15 residues long. The CDR3 nucleotides read TGTGCCAGCAGCTTGCCGGGACAGGGGTTCGATGAGCAGTTCTTC. The encoded protein is CASSLPGQGFDEQFF. Looking up the rest from reference TRBV5-4 and TRBJ2-1 gives the full variable domain: ETGVTQSPTHLIKTRGQQVTLRCSSQSGHNTVSWYQQALGQGPQFIFQYYREEENGRGNFPPRFSGLQFPNYSSELNVNALELDDSALYLCASSLPGQGFDEQFFGPGTRLTVL.

CDR3 residues: CSFQGVGASYYGYTF. As DNA, the CDR3 is TGCAGCTTCCAGGGGGTAGGGGCTTCGTACTATGGCTACACCTTC. The chain uses TRBV29-1 and TRBJ1-2; 7 positions match TRBD1. Germline V gene sequence: CDR1 SQVTM, CDR2 ANQGSEA. V gave up 8 bases and J gave up 3 bases; unmatched junction bases: 15. CDR3 length: 15 amino acids.

V gene TRBV28 combines with J gene TRBJ1-6; TRBD1 agrees at 8 bases. The CDR3 consists of 14 residues. The ends lost 6 bases at V and 10 bases at J; junction bases unmatched: 8. Germline V gene data show CDR1 as MDHEN and CDR2 as SYDVKM. CDR3 in amino acids: CASSQGQVGSPLHF. In DNA, the CDR3 is TGTGCCAGCAGCCAGGGACAGGTCGGCTCACCCCTCCACTTT.

J is TRBJ2-1 and V is TRBV4-1; TRBD1 agrees at 9 bases. This CDR3 comprises 18 residues. With 3 bases clipped from V and 8 bases from J, the junction kept 17 bases outside the gene matches. Germline assignment: CDR1 MGHRA and CDR2 YSYEKL. The CDR3 here is CASSHYNPGQGTPDEQFF. Written as DNA, the CDR3 is TGCGCCAGCAGCCACTATAATCCGGGACAGGGTACACCGGATGAGCAGTTCTTC.